The entry that follows covers one T cell receptor beta chain sequence. Its antigen is still unknown. Base quality data are lacking; no much larger clone is found one base away. The data are from a study of type 1 regulatory T cells (dated by TCRdb to the early 2020s). Describing the broader study: An in vitro protocol by which a Tr1-enriched, alloantigen-specific CD4 T cell product named T-allo10 was generated was characterized in the study. Patients with hematological malignancies who were receiving allogeneic hematopoietic stem cell transplantation were the group in which T-allo10 was being clinically evaluated.

Data came from an Illumina MiSeq. TCRdb trimmed public reads at Q25 via fastp, called clones via MiXCR and kept in-frame beta chains. Rows with a matching CDR3 protein are joined into one entry that keeps the most common DNA and genes. In all, the sample holds about 100,000 distinct CDR3 sequences, and around 30% of those were seen once. Less than 2.5% of the sample lies in the top ten. Trimming takes 1 base from V and 9 bases from J, and the germline ends sit 13 bases apart. The germline V gene supplies CDR1 SGHTA and CDR2 FQGNSA. The CDR3, cysteine through phenylalanine, is 14 amino acids long. Only the CDR3 DNA stays, 42 bases, in frame from base 1.

What was sequenced was CD4+ T cells, either the whole sample or a sorted fraction (not recorded which). The clonotype was recovered from a human donor in good health. The receptor chain draws on TRBV7-2 and TRBJ2-1; the D gene assignment is ambiguous. The encoded CDR3 is CASSLDVASGEQFF. The nucleotide sequence reads as follows: TGTGCCAGCAGCTTAGATGTGGCCTCCGGTGAGCAGTTCTTC.